This is a list of T cell receptor beta chains from one sample in a study of identical twins. TCRdb analysed the 5' RACE reads with MiXCR anew, one entry per CDR3 protein. The profile shows some 460,000 distinct CDR3 sequences, 11% to 15% of them singletons. These data were likewise used in another study, on yellow fever vaccine responses in identical twins.

Sequenced material: CD4+ T cells sorted from blood. These receptors all stem from a woman between 18 and 30 years old in good health. The conserved cysteine and the conserved F or W are not part of the CDR3 here. The order of the fields is CDR3 length, V gene, J gene, CDR3 protein.

14	TRBV20-1	TRBJ2-1	SARWRLAGVSNEQF
11	TRBV10-3	TRBJ1-1	AISESSGTEAF
12	TRBV12-3/TRBV12-4	TRBJ1-4	ASSFEGAYEKLF
12	TRBV5-1	TRBJ1-2	ASTAGTGVRGYT
13	TRBV5-4	TRBJ2-5	ASSTGQAAAGTQY
13	TRBV28	TRBJ2-2	ASRTGTQNTGELF
14	TRBV4-3	TRBJ1-5	ASSQDTGRGNQPQH
12	TRBV3-1	TRBJ2-7	ASSQDRALYEQY
10	TRBV7-9	TRBJ1-2	ASSFGKRGYT
12	TRBV2	TRBJ1-6	ASSPDRSTSPLH
12	TRBV18	TRBJ1-1	ASSPNFLNTEAF
12	TRBV7-2	TRBJ2-7	ASSSTQGSHEQY
10	TRBV30	TRBJ2-3	AWQTAVVTQY
15	TRBV27	TRBJ1-1	ASSLPVAGGSRTEAF
13	TRBV5-1	TRBJ2-2	ASSWTGAGTGELF
9	TRBV29-1	TRBJ2-7	SARGGDEQY
12	TRBV28	TRBJ1-4	ASSTTGVNEKLF
12	TRBV12-3/TRBV12-4	TRBJ1-5	ASRDDRYNQPQH
16	TRBV2	TRBJ2-1	ASRGIRTSGGAPNEQF
13	TRBV20-1	TRBJ2-1	SASRLAGWDNEQF
10	TRBV29-1	TRBJ2-5	SGREGRETQY
9	TRBV6-5	TRBJ2-1	ASRNRGEQF
13	TRBV7-9	TRBJ2-7	ASSWGTSGGPGEY
13	TRBV27	TRBJ2-1	ASSFSGGNRDEQF
10	TRBV20-1	TRBJ2-3	SARARGDTQY
14	TRBV5-1	TRBJ2-6	ASSLAIGSGVNVLT
14	TRBV18	TRBJ2-6	ASSPGQGPGANVLT
13	TRBV7-9	TRBJ2-7	ASSPMGQPTYEQY
10	TRBV10-3	TRBJ2-3	ATRQGADTQY
14	TRBV7-2	TRBJ1-3	ASSLAGTGAGNTIY
11	TRBV12-3/TRBV12-4	TRBJ1-2	ASRTLGNYGYT
13	TRBV27	TRBJ2-7	ASSLKAGGPYEQY
14	TRBV27	TRBJ2-1	ASSSTGTSGWVEQF
13	TRBV12-3/TRBV12-4	TRBJ2-1	ASRETSGTGNEQF
12	TRBV5-1	TRBJ2-2	ATSLGLETGELF
13	TRBV20-1	TRBJ2-2	SARELFGGSGELF
16	TRBV6-2/TRBV6-3	TRBJ2-1	ASSHVTGVLDSYNEQF
9	TRBV2	TRBJ2-7	ASSVRGEQY
11	TRBV10-3	TRBJ2-1	ATGTANSNEQF
15	TRBV28	TRBJ2-3	ASSQGAGGPRTDTQY
13	TRBV12-3/TRBV12-4	TRBJ1-1	ASSPYGGRDTEAF
9	TRBV5-1	TRBJ2-1	ASSLKEEQF
12	TRBV20-1	TRBJ2-1	SVGGVSSYNEQF
10	TRBV27	TRBJ1-1	ASSKPSTEAF
13	TRBV28	TRBJ1-1	ASSSPGGRHTEAF
13	TRBV6-2/TRBV6-3	TRBJ2-7	ASRSTSKGPYEQY
15	TRBV5-1	TRBJ2-3	ASILLLAGGKADTQY
13	TRBV20-1	TRBJ1-2	SAREGQGANYGYT
13	TRBV20-1	TRBJ1-5	SARFGTGSNQPQH
11	TRBV2	TRBJ1-6	ASSRDTSSPLH
12	TRBV20-1	TRBJ2-7	SEGLAGFPYEQY